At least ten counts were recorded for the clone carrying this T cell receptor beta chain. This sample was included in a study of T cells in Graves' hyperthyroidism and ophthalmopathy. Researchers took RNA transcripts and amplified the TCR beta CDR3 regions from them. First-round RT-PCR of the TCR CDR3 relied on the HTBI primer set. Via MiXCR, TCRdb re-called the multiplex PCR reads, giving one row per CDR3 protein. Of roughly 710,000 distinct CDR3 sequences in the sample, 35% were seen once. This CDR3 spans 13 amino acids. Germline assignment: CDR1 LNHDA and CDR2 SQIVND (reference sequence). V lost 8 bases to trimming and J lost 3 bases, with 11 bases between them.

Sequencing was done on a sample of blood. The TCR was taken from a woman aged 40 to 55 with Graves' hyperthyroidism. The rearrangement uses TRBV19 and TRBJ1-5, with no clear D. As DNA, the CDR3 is TGTGCCAGTGGTAACGTCATCAATCAGCCCCAGCATTTT. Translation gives CASGNVINQPQHF.